This T cell receptor (beta chain) emerged from a study of T cell repertoires in cytomegalovirus infection. This clonotype has just a few counts. Its antigen is unidentified. TCRdb re-analysed the reads in MiXCR, keeping a single row per CDR3 protein. The sample yields under 300,000 distinct CDR3 sequences, 20% to 25% seen once. Trimming took 7 bases from V and 3 from J, leaving 11 bases between them. The CDR3 covers 13 residues. Germline V gene data show CDR1 as SNHLY and CDR2 as FYNNEI. The specimen comprised cultured PBMCs, sampled from culture after CMV antigen stimulation. The chain recombines TRBV2 with TRBJ2-3; D is undetermined. This TCR came from a human donor in good health (CMV status not recorded). Some clones in this sample may be carry-over from other donors' samples. The CDR3 protein is CASIGSLTDTQYF. For the CDR3, the DNA is TGTGCCAGCATTGGCAGTCTAACAGATACGCAGTATTTT.